The clone carrying this TCR beta chain was seen only a few times. The antigen is unknown. In every case, the donor was a healthy Caucasian. This CDR3 is 12 amino acids long. Per the germline V gene, CDR1 is SGHDT and CDR2 is YYEEEE. V lost 0 bases, J lost 12 bases, and 10 bases lay in between. Template switching added a universal primer site; cDNA carried unique molecular identifiers. TCRdb ran MiXCR on the 5' RACE reads and lists one entry per CDR3 protein. There are 1.5 million to 2 million distinct CDR3 sequences in the sample; about 32% occur only once, and 0.25% to 0.3% lies in the top ten. The data are from a study of identical twins. Study-wide results and limits: For monozygotic twins, models underestimated out-of-frame TCR alpha sharing.

The clonotype comes from a newborn girl in good health. The material sequenced was cord blood. This sequence joins TRBV5-6 and TRBJ2-1; D is uncertain. The CDR3 DNA sequence: TGTGCCAGCAGCTTGGCTCCCCGGGCGCAGTTCTTC. This codes for CASSLAPRAQFF.